The entry below describes one T cell receptor (beta chain). Using immunoSEQ multiplex PCR, the repertoire was profiled, and TCRdb retains in-frame clones only, with some absent. The sample lists fewer than 150,000 clones, around nine tenths occurring once. These data originate in a study of T cells after somatic rescue of genetic block. The material sequenced was peripheral blood mononuclear cells (PBMCs). The sequence was obtained from a woman aged 18 to 35.

CDR3 bases: TGCGCCAGCAGCCAAGAGGGACAGGGGAGGACCGGGGAGCTGTTTTTT. Amino acid sequence: CASSQEGQGRTGELFF. The chain uses TRBV4-3 and TRBJ2-2, with 10 bases lining up with TRBD1. The CDR3 runs 16 residues. Germline V gene lookup returns CDR1 LGHNA and CDR2 YSLEER. V dropped 0 bases and J dropped 5; count of bases not matched to a gene: 3.